This is a list of T cell receptor beta chains from one sample in a study of cytomegalovirus exposure and HLA in healthy donors. Libraries were prepared by immunoSEQ multiplex PCR; TCRdb keeps only in-frame clonotypes and omits some of them. Of tens of thousands of clones in the sample, about nine tenths were seen once. Material: PBMCs. These receptors all come from a middle-aged woman in good health and CMV-seropositive. Both conserved end residues are part of each CDR3. Each record gives: J gene, V gene, clone size, D gene, CDR3 protein, CDR3 DNA. D genes are given only for firm matches. The size field is filled for only some rows; it gives once, few, many or a size class.

J: TRBJ1-6
V: TRBV25-1
size: -
D: TRBD1
CDR3: CASWTGGDSPLHF
DNA: TGTGCCAGCTGGACAGGGGGCGATTCACCCCTCCACTTT

J: TRBJ2-5
V: TRBV7-2
size: -
D: -
CDR3: CASSLYGVQETQYF
DNA: TGTGCCAGCAGCTTATATGGAGTCCAAGAGACCCAGTACTTC

J: TRBJ2-3
V: TRBV9
size: -
D: TRBD2
CDR3: CASSTTSGGWDTQYF
DNA: TGTGCCAGCAGCACAACTAGCGGGGGTTGGGATACGCAGTATTTT

J: TRBJ2-3
V: TRBV5-6
size: -
D: TRBD1
CDR3: CASSLGTGRGTDTQYF
DNA: TGTGCCAGCAGCTTGGGGACAGGAAGGGGGACAGATACGCAGTATTTT

J: TRBJ1-4
V: TRBV28
size: -
D: TRBD1
CDR3: CASSLWTGDEKLFF
DNA: TGTGCCAGCAGCCTCTGGACAGGGGATGAAAAACTGTTTTTT

J: TRBJ2-7
V: TRBV7-2
size: once
D: -
CDR3: CASSLAGDFYEQYF
DNA: TGTGCCAGCAGCTTAGCGGGGGACTTTTACGAGCAGTACTTC

J: TRBJ1-1
V: TRBV14
size: -
D: -
CDR3: CASSHEPPKTEAFF
DNA: TGTGCCAGCAGCCATGAGCCCCCCAAGACTGAAGCTTTCTTT

J: TRBJ2-7
V: TRBV6-5
size: -
D: -
CDR3: CASSYLRWQDYEQYF
DNA: TGTGCCAGCAGTTATTTACGGTGGCAGGACTACGAGCAGTACTTC

J: TRBJ2-1
V: TRBV7-9
size: -
D: TRBD2
CDR3: CASSYGTSGGWDEQFF
DNA: TGTGCCAGCAGCTACGGGACTAGCGGGGGTTGGGATGAGCAGTTCTTC

J: TRBJ1-1
V: TRBV28
size: -
D: -
CDR3: CASSPPGTPHEAFF
DNA: TGTGCCAGCAGTCCGCCTGGGACACCCCATGAAGCTTTCTTT

J: TRBJ2-4
V: TRBV10-1
size: -
D: -
CDR3: CASSGGAKNIQYF
DNA: TGCGCCAGCAGTGGCGGAGCCAAAAACATTCAGTACTTC

J: TRBJ2-7
V: TRBV19
size: -
D: TRBD1
CDR3: CASSIEQGATYEQYF
DNA: TGTGCCAGTAGTATTGAGCAGGGGGCGACCTACGAGCAGTACTTC

J: TRBJ1-2
V: TRBV2
size: -
D: -
CDR3: CASSEFGGKDGYTF
DNA: TGTGCCAGCAGTGAGTTCGGAGGGAAGGATGGCTACACCTTC

J: TRBJ2-1
V: TRBV19
size: -
D: -
CDR3: CASSLASGTNEQFF
DNA: TGTGCCAGTAGTCTGGCGTCAGGCACCAATGAGCAGTTCTTC

J: TRBJ2-7
V: TRBV27
size: -
D: TRBD2
CDR3: CASSRPGLAASYEQYF
DNA: TGTGCCAGCAGTCGGCCCGGACTAGCCGCCTCCTACGAGCAGTACTTC

J: TRBJ1-2
V: TRBV27
size: -
D: -
CDR3: CASSFSGNYGYTF
DNA: TGTGCCAGCAGTTTTTCGGGAAACTATGGCTACACCTTC

J: TRBJ1-6
V: TRBV7-2
size: once
D: -
CDR3: CASSSRQQGFMGSPLHF
DNA: TGTGCCAGCAGCTCGCGTCAACAGGGATTTATGGGTTCACCCCTCCACTTT

J: TRBJ2-3
V: TRBV28
size: -
D: TRBD1
CDR3: CASSPGQGMADTQYF
DNA: TGTGCCAGCAGCCCGGGACAGGGAATGGCAGATACGCAGTATTTT